Below are 18 T cell receptor beta chains sequenced from a single sample in a study of blood T cells in healthy people across ages. The authors ran a second PCR of roughly 6 to 12 cycles using a sample-barcoded 5' primer and a J-beta primer mix. One entry per CDR3 protein results from TCRdb running MiXCR on the 5' RACE reads. Of about 1.7 million distinct CDR3 sequences in the sample, over 25% were seen once. The specimen sequenced was blood. The receptors shown here come from a woman aged 25 to 39 in good health.

This sequence joins TRBV30 and TRBJ2-3; D is unclear. V gave up 3 bases and J gave up 4 bases, with 8 bases separating them. The CDR3 is 12 residues long. The germline CDR1 and CDR2 sequences are GTSNPN and SVGIG (reference sequence). The DNA for the CDR3 is TGTGCCTGGAGCTACCTATCAGATACGCAGTATTTT. This gives the protein CAWSYLSDTQYF.

The V gene is TRBV5-6, the J gene TRBJ2-1, with D possibly being TRBD1 (6 bases). This CDR3 is 16 amino acids long. Deletions cut 4 bases from V and 6 bases from J, with 20 bases between. Germline CDR1 is SGHDT and CDR2 is YYEEEE. CDR3 bases: TGTGCCAGCAGCCGGATGGACAGTCCACCCGGCAATGAGCAGTTCTTC. The encoded protein is CASSRMDSPPGNEQFF.

V usage is TRBV10-3 and J usage is TRBJ1-4; no firm D call. The germline V gene has CDR1 ENHRY and CDR2 SYGVKD. V dropped 3 bases and J dropped 4 bases, with 9 bases sitting between them. The CDR3 runs 14 residues. CDR3 coding DNA: TGTGCCATCAGTGATATCAGTATTAATGAAAAACTGTTTTTT. This translates into CAISDISINEKLFF.

The chain has TRBV4-3 and TRBJ1-1, with D possibly being TRBD1 (6 bases). V shed 0 bases and J shed 4 bases, with 12 bases lying between them. Looked up from germline, CDR1 is LGHNA and CDR2 is YSLEER. This CDR3 has 15 residues. The CDR3 coding sequence is TGCGCCAGCAGCCAAGAAGACAGGAGTACCACTGAAGCTTTCTTT. Translation: CASSQEDRSTTEAFF.

This clonotype showed up just a few times. V gene TRBV5-1 combines with J gene TRBJ1-4; D call uncertain. Trimming left V 4 bases short and J 0 bases short, with 16 bases between. CDR1 is SGHRS, CDR2 YFSETQ, per germline. The CDR3 runs to 17 residues. CDR3 DNA: TGCGCCAGCAGCCCGACCGGCCTGTGGGCAACTAATGAAAAACTGTTTTTT. It specifies CASSPTGLWATNEKLFF. Full variable domain (missing parts from reference TRBV5-1 and TRBJ1-4): KAGVTQTPRYLIKTRGQQVTLSCSPISGHRSVSWYQQTPGQGLQFLFEYFSETQRNKGNFPGRFSGRQFSNSRSEMNVSTLELGDSALYLCASSPTGLWATNEKLFFGSGTQLSVL.

As concerns this clonotype: One end of the junction fails to match germline, which may point to a read error. The chain employs TRBV7-9 and TRBJ2-7; a possible D gene is TRBD1 (5 bases). The CDR3 consists of 13 residues. Looked up from germline, CDR1 is SEHNR and CDR2 is FQNEAQ (reference sequence). This CDR3 is CASSPRTSYGQYF. Written as DNA, the CDR3 is TGTGCCAGCAGCCCACGGACATCCTACGGGCAGTACTTC.

The V call is TRBV30, the J call TRBJ1-1; possibly TRBD1 for D (5 bases). Germline V gene sequence: CDR1 GTSNPN, CDR2 SVGIG (reference sequence). The ends were cut back, 6 bases at V and 4 bases at J, with 18 bases in the middle. The CDR3 has 14 residues. CDR3 nucleotide sequence: TGTGCCTGCTCGACCGGGACTAGAATCACTGAAGCTTTCTTT. Translation: CACSTGTRITEAFF.

In this sample, this clonotype turned up a few times. The chain joins TRBV4-3 to TRBJ2-1, with 10 positions matching TRBD2. V shed 0 bases, J shed 9 bases, and the junction held 5 bases outside the gene matches. Germline V gene lookup returns CDR1 LGHNA and CDR2 YSLEER. This CDR3 contains 15 residues. The CDR3 loop reads CASSQEASGRSEQFF. The CDR3, as DNA: TGCGCCAGCAGCCAAGAGGCTAGCGGGAGATCTGAGCAGTTCTTC.

Concerning this clonotype itself: The junction does not match germline at one end; this may be a read error. The CDR3 protein is CASRFPGLAANEQVF. Written as DNA, the CDR3 is TGTGCCAGCAGATTCCCGGGACTAGCAGCTAATGAGCAGGTCTTC. The chain links TRBV12-3 or TRBV12-4 to TRBJ2-1, with 9 positions matching TRBD2. The CDR3 runs to 15 residues.

This clonotype showed up just a few times. V gene TRBV4-2 combines with J gene TRBJ2-7; TRBD2 agrees at 11 bases. This CDR3 contains 16 residues. V shed 2 bases and J 1 base; nucleotides not matched to a gene: 4. From germline, CDR1 is LGHNA and CDR2 YNFKEQ. Written as DNA, the CDR3 is TGTGCCAGCAGCCAATCACTAGCGGGGGTATCCTACGAGCAGTACTTC. Its translation is CASSQSLAGVSYEQYF.

As for this clonotype: This may stem from a read error, because a much larger clone lies one nucleotide away. The chain has TRBV20-1 and TRBJ2-5; D is unclear. The last part of the DNA fits TRBJ2-1 better; the J call may be wrong. The CDR3 runs to 13 residues. The germline gives CDR1 DFQATT, CDR2 SNEGSKA (reference sequence). In nucleotides, the CDR3 is TGCAGTGCCGGAAGTCCGGATTTAAAGACCCAGTTCTTC. This sequence encodes CSAGSPDLKTQFF.

V gene TRBV6-1 combines with J gene TRBJ1-6; 9 bases align to TRBD1. The germline gives CDR1 MNHNS, CDR2 SASEGT. CDR3 length equals 16 residues. Unmatched junction bases numbered 6, after V lost 0 bases and J lost 9 bases. The CDR3 reads CASSEARDRVFSPLHF. The CDR3 DNA follows: TGTGCCAGCAGTGAAGCCCGGGACAGGGTTTTTTCACCCCTCCACTTT.

Remarks on this clonotype: This clone may be a read error of a much larger clone one base away. The chain has TRBV5-1 and TRBJ2-7; no clear D. The CDR3 has 14 amino acids. CDR1 is SGHRS, CDR2 YFSETQ, per germline. CDR3 sequence: CASSPGRAGNERYF. The CDR3 nucleotides are TGCGCCAGCAGCCCGGGTCGCGCTGGAAACGAGCGGTACTTC.

This sequence joins TRBV6-5 and TRBJ1-2; D may be TRBD1 (6 bases). Trimming pared 5 bases from V and 11 bases from J, leaving 12 bases between. The CDR3 totals 11 residues. Per the germline V gene, CDR1 is MNHEY and CDR2 is SVGAGI. The CDR3 DNA reads TGTGCCAGCAGTAGCCTAACAGGGTACACCTTC. Amino acid sequence: CASSSLTGYTF.

The genes are TRBV24-1 and TRBJ2-5, with TRBD2 identical over 14 bases. V was pared by 10 bases and J by 2 bases, with 8 bases of the junction left unmatched. Germline V lookup: CDR1 KGHDR, CDR2 SFDVKD. The CDR3 sequence is 16 residues long. This chain's CDR3 is CATGLAGGGGQETQYF. For the CDR3, the DNA is TGTGCCACTGGACTAGCGGGGGGCGGCGGACAAGAGACCCAGTACTTC.

A remark on this clonotype: A much larger clone lies a single base off, so this may be a read error. The chain uses TRBV5-1 and TRBJ2-7; no clear D. CDR1 and CDR2 from the germline V gene are SGHRS and YFSETQ. The CDR3 consists of 16 residues. Trimming left V 0 bases short and J 2 bases short, with 15 bases between. The CDR3 nucleotides are TGCGCCAGCAGCTTGGACGGCCAGGCGACTCCCTACGAGCAGTACTTC. It encodes CASSLDGQATPYEQYF.

The chain employs TRBV7-9 and TRBJ2-7, with 7 bases aligning to TRBD1. CDR3 size: 17 residues. The ends lost 1 base at V and 4 bases at J; junction bases unmatched: 13. CDR1 is SEHNR, CDR2 FQNEAQ, per germline (reference sequence). The DNA of the CDR3 is TGTGCCAGCAGCTTAGATTGGGTCCGAGACAGGGCGTACGAGCAGTACTTC. This codes for CASSLDWVRDRAYEQYF.

This chain links TRBV12-3 or TRBV12-4 with TRBJ2-5; 9 bases align to TRBD1. The CDR3 is made up of 15 amino acids. The junction had 13 bases not matched to a gene; V was cut back by 3 bases and J by 11 bases. CDR3 loop: CASSLGTGISYGQYF. CDR3 coding DNA: TGTGCCAGCAGTTTGGGGACAGGGATTTCCTACGGGCAGTACTTC.